What follows are 17 T cell receptor beta chains derived from one specimen sequenced in a study of CD8+ T cells in alopecia areata. Extraction of RNA preceded its reverse transcription into cDNA, which served as the sequencing template. Profiled with immunoSEQ multiplex PCR; TCRdb holds only in-frame clones, not every one. The table has approximately 110,000 clones, roughly 50% seen once. Treatment reported: oral pan-JAK inhibitor, 5-10 mg twice daily. This sample comprised CD8+ T cells sorted from blood, obtained at week 24, from a patient treated with tofacitinib. These receptors originate from a human donor with alopecia areata.

V gene TRBV30 combines with J gene TRBJ2-1; 15 bases match TRBD2. Germline lookup yields CDR1 GTSNPN and CDR2 SVGIG (reference sequence). The CDR3 runs to 17 residues. Trimming cost V 4 bases and J 7 bases; bases outside gene matches: 11. CDR3: CAWTMSSGLAGGNEQFF. In DNA, the CDR3 is TGTGCCTGGACCATGAGCTCAGGACTAGCGGGGGGGAATGAGCAGTTCTTC.

This clone was counted a few times. V usage is TRBV27 and J usage is TRBJ2-7; no clear D gene. The CDR3 runs to 12 residues. V was trimmed by 0 bases and J by 7 bases, leaving 7 bases between them. Germline CDR1 is MNHEY and CDR2 is SMNVEV (reference sequence). The CDR3 here is CASSLSKGEQYF. The CDR3 DNA reads as TGTGCCAGCAGTTTATCGAAAGGAGAGCAGTACTTC.

The chain has TRBV6-5 and TRBJ1-5; D remains unclear. V lost 6 bases, J lost 0 bases, and 12 bases lay in between. CDR1 and CDR2 from the germline V gene are MNHEY and SVGAGI. This CDR3 has 15 residues. CDR3 protein: CASSHDWNSNQPQHF. Here the CDR3 DNA reads TGTGCCAGCAGCCACGACTGGAATAGCAATCAGCCCCAGCATTTT.

This chain connects TRBV27 to TRBJ1-4, with TRBD1 matching 8 bases. CDR1 is MNHEY and CDR2 is SMNVEV in the germline V gene (reference sequence). Trimming took 5 bases from V and 3 from J; bases not matched to a gene: 20. The CDR3 is 20 residues long. CDR3 amino acids: CASSPPPDRERVVSNEKLFF. The CDR3 DNA sequence: TGTGCCAGCAGTCCACCCCCGGACAGGGAAAGGGTGGTGTCTAATGAAAAACTGTTTTTT.

The rearrangement links TRBV7-9 to TRBJ1-6, with unresolved D. The CDR3 runs 15 residues. In germline, CDR1 is SEHNR, CDR2 FQNEAQ (reference sequence). V dropped 2 bases and J dropped 7 bases, with 12 bases sitting between them. CDR3: CASSLRPSLNSPLHF. The CDR3 region has the DNA TGTGCCAGCAGCTTAAGGCCGTCTCTGAATTCACCCCTCCACTTT. Full variable domain (remainder filled in from reference TRBV7-9 and TRBJ1-6): DTGVSQNPRHKITKRGQNVTFRCDPISEHNRLYWYRQTLGQGPEFLTYFQNEAQLEKSRLLSDRFSAERPKGSFSTLEIQRTEQGDSAMYLCASSLRPSLNSPLHFGNGTRLTVT.

This rearrangement joins TRBV5-4 to TRBJ2-5; D tentatively reads TRBD1 or TRBD2 (6 bases each). Germline V gene lookup returns CDR1 SGHNT and CDR2 YYREEE (reference sequence). This CDR3 spans 15 amino acids. V was clipped by 2 bases and J by 3 bases, with 14 bases between them. In nucleotides, the CDR3 is TGTGCCAGCAGCTTTGGGGGGCGGATAGAAGAGACCCAGTACTTC. This translates into CASSFGGRIEETQYF.

The chain combines TRBV10-3 with TRBJ1-2; weak D call: TRBD1 (5 bases). Germline loops: CDR1 ENHRY, CDR2 SYGVKD. V was trimmed by 4 bases and J by 2 bases, leaving 11 bases between them. This CDR3 comprises 14 residues. This chain's CDR3 is CAISGGGPNYGYTF. The CDR3 DNA reads as TGTGCCATCAGTGGCGGGGGACCCAACTATGGCTACACCTTC.

This clone was seen just once. The J gene is TRBJ1-6, the V gene TRBV15; 8 bases fit TRBD1. Germline loops: CDR1 LNHNV, CDR2 YYDKDF (reference sequence). V lost 8 bases and J lost 7; bases outside the gene matches: 4. The length of the CDR3 is 13 residues. CDR3 sequence: CATWGTGNSPLHF. The CDR3 DNA is TGTGCCACCTGGGGGACAGGCAATTCACCCCTCCACTTT.

This clone was found a few times. V and J are TRBV2 and TRBJ1-2; maybe TRBD1 (5 bases). With 6 bases removed from V and 7 bases from J, the gap between germline ends came to 18 bases. This CDR3 has 14 residues. Germline CDR1 SNHLY, CDR2 FYNNEI. CDR3 amino acids: CASSRPGSGLGYTF. CDR3 nucleotides: TGTGCCAGCAGCCGCCCAGGGAGCGGACTTGGCTACACCTTC.

The chain has TRBV19 and TRBJ1-1; no clear D gene. Trimming took 2 bases from V and 1 from J, leaving 5 bases between them. The germline CDR1 and CDR2 sequences are LNHDA and SQIVND (reference sequence). CDR3 size: 13 residues. Written as DNA, the CDR3 is TGTGCCAGTAGTATATCTGGGAACACTGAAGCTTTCTTT. Amino acid sequence: CASSISGNTEAFF.

The chain uses TRBV6-5 and TRBJ2-7, with 8 bases matching TRBD1. Trimming took 6 bases from V and 3 from J; bases not matched to a gene: 7. Germline CDR1 and CDR2: MNHEY and SVGAGI. The CDR3 loop spans 14 amino acids. The CDR3 loop is CASRAGGQDYEQYF. The CDR3, as DNA: TGTGCCAGCAGGGCAGGGGGCCAAGACTACGAGCAGTACTTC.

This clone was recorded only once. The V gene is TRBV5-6, the J gene TRBJ2-5, with D possibly matching TRBD2 (5 bases). Trimming removed 2 bases from V and 4 bases from J, with 12 bases in between. The CDR3 contains 14 residues. Germline CDR1 reads SGHDT; CDR2 reads YYEEEE. CDR3 DNA sequence: TGTGCCAGCAGCTTTGGGGTGGCGGGAGAGACCCAGTACTTC. This codes for CASSFGVAGETQYF.

Only a few counts were recorded for this clone. This rearrangement joins TRBV19 to TRBJ1-5; D is undetermined. Germline V gives CDR1 LNHDA, CDR2 SQIVND (reference sequence). Trimming cost V 5 bases and J 3 bases, with 11 bases left between them. The CDR3 length is 14 residues. The CDR3 here is CASSAREFNQPQHF. DNA of the CDR3: TGTGCCAGTAGTGCCCGAGAATTCAATCAGCCCCAGCATTTT.

The chain links TRBV29-1 to TRBJ1-1; unclear D gene. CDR1 and CDR2 (germline): SQVTM, ANQGSEA. The CDR3 totals 14 residues. Trimming took off 1 base at V and 1 base at J, with 10 bases between the two ends. Here the CDR3 DNA reads TGCAGCGTTGAAGGGGCACGGGCGAACACTGAAGCTTTCTTT. Translated: CSVEGARANTEAFF.

V usage is TRBV2 and J usage is TRBJ2-7, with D possibly matching TRBD1 (5 bases). Germline V gene data show CDR1 as SNHLY and CDR2 as FYNNEI. The V end was cut by 6 bases, the J end by 3 bases, with 15 bases between. The CDR3 loop spans 14 amino acids. CDR3 amino acids: CASRVQVADYEQYF. CDR3 in DNA: TGTGCCAGCAGGGTACAGGTGGCGGACTACGAGCAGTACTTC.

This chain uses TRBV12-5 with TRBJ1-1, with unresolved D. CDR3 size: 14 residues. Trimming stripped 0 bases from V and 1 base from J, with 6 bases between. Germline CDR1 and CDR2: LGHNT and FRNRAP. Here the CDR3 reads CASGLVGGNTEAFF. The CDR3 region has the DNA TGTGCTAGTGGTTTGGTAGGTGGGAACACTGAAGCTTTCTTT.

This chain uses TRBV27 with TRBJ2-2; 7 bases align to TRBD1. CDR1 MNHEY and CDR2 SMNVEV come from the germline V gene (reference sequence). V shed 8 bases, J shed 3 bases, and the junction held 6 bases outside the gene matches. This CDR3 has 14 amino acids. The CDR3 region is CASEGQPYTGELFF. CDR3 DNA: TGTGCCAGCGAGGGACAGCCTTACACCGGGGAGCTGTTTTTT.